This T cell receptor (beta chain) is from a study of cytomegalovirus exposure and HLA in healthy donors. Study context: The platform used for the approximately 130 validation repertoires matched that of the roughly 630 first-cohort repertoires, a later analysis reported.

The repertoire was sequenced with immunoSEQ multiplex PCR; TCRdb's copy has only in-frame clones and lacks some. This sample has about 140,000 clones, with 70% to 90% found just once. General study results and limits: A list of roughly 160 TCR beta chains associated with cytomegalovirus was given. High sensitivity and specificity were reportedly achieved when the classifier diagnosed cytomegalovirus status.

Looked up from germline, CDR1 is SNHLY and CDR2 is FYNNEI. The CDR3 has 15 amino acids. The V and J ends lost 6 bases and 0 bases, in that order; junction bases with no gene match: 5. Comments on this clone: Its antigen is undetermined.

The sequenced sample was PBMCs. The V and J genes are TRBV2 and TRBJ2-1, with 7 bases fitting TRBD1. The sequence derives from a young woman in good health and CMV-seropositive. The CDR3 sequence: CASREWDSSYNEQFF. For the CDR3, the DNA is TGTGCCAGCAGGGAGTGGGACAGCTCCTACAATGAGCAGTTCTTC.